Listed here are 28 T cell receptor beta chains from one sample, sequenced in a study of blood T cell repertoires in COVID-19 (dated by TCRdb to between 2020 and 2021). Library preparation employed the immunoSEQ multiplex PCR assay. As stored in TCRdb, this immuneACCESS dataset retains in-frame rearrangements with V and J assigned. A fraction of the clones does not appear; measured against another copy, unresolved V genes explain less than half of the discrepancy, and the remainder lacks a known reason. Present in this sample are some 510,000 clones, around 89% of which were seen just once. 1.5% to 2% of the sample rests with the top ten. Sample: PBMCs or T cells enriched from blood (not recorded which). All receptors come from a woman aged 35 to 49 who had recovered from COVID-19.

V and J are TRBV29-1 and TRBJ1-1, with 10 bases identical to TRBD1. Germline loops: CDR1 SQVTM, CDR2 ANQGSEA. J lost 10 bases, V lost 0 bases, and 11 bases had no gene match. The CDR3 is 15 amino acids. The chain's CDR3 is CSVEEWDRGREGAFF. In DNA form, the CDR3 reads TGCAGCGTTGAAGAGTGGGACAGGGGCCGTGAGGGAGCTTTCTTT.

About this clone itself: Other DNA variants within this sample encode the same CDR3. The genes are TRBV20-1 and TRBJ1-1; D is ambiguous. The CDR3 is 11 residues long. V was pared by 0 bases and J by 5 bases, with 4 bases between. Germline V gives CDR1 DFQATT, CDR2 SNEGSKA (reference sequence). The CDR3 DNA is TGCAGTGCTAGAGATCGGACTGAAGCTTTCTTT. Encoded protein: CSARDRTEAFF.

The rearrangement joins TRBV6-4 to TRBJ2-3; 7 nucleotides line up with TRBD1. Unmatched junction bases numbered 9, after V lost 5 bases and J lost 4 bases. The CDR3 contains 15 residues. From germline, CDR1 is MRHNA and CDR2 SNTAGT. This CDR3 is CASSYLPTGADTQYF. DNA of the CDR3: TGTGCCAGCAGTTACCTTCCCACAGGGGCAGATACGCAGTATTTT.

CDR3 DNA sequence: TGTGCCAGCAGCCGCTCGGGACAGCTCTATGGCTACACCTTC. Its protein is CASSRSGQLYGYTF. The J gene is TRBJ1-2, the V gene TRBV7-2; 7 nucleotides agree with TRBD1. Unmatched junction bases numbered 7, after V lost 5 bases and J lost 4 bases. Germline V gene sequence: CDR1 SGHTA, CDR2 FQGNSA. The CDR3 is made up of 14 amino acids.

The genes are TRBV19 and TRBJ1-3; TRBD1 might be the D (5 bases). Trimming took off 7 bases at V and 2 bases at J, with 12 bases between the two ends. Germline CDR1 is LNHDA and CDR2 is SQIVND (reference sequence). The CDR3 contains 14 residues. CDR3 coding DNA: TGTGCCAGTACGGGGGGGGATGCTGGAAACACCATATATTTT. Amino acid sequence: CASTGGDAGNTIYF.

The rearrangement uses TRBV18 and TRBJ2-3; D gene unclear. CDR1 and CDR2 from the germline V gene are KGHSH and LQKENI. The CDR3 is made up of 14 amino acids. The ends were cut back, 3 bases at V and 2 bases at J, with 9 bases in the middle. The CDR3 DNA reads as TGTGCCAGCTCACCGACACCTATCACAGATACGCAGTATTTT. Amino acids: CASSPTPITDTQYF.

V gene TRBV19 combines with J gene TRBJ2-6; possible D gene TRBD2, 5 bases. V gave up 5 bases and J gave up 0 bases, with 17 bases separating them. The germline V gene encodes CDR1 LNHDA and CDR2 SQIVND (reference sequence). The CDR3 spans 18 residues. Here the CDR3 DNA reads TGTGCCAGTAGTGGCCGGGATCAGACGAACTCTGGGGCCAACGTCCTGACTTTC. As protein: CASSGRDQTNSGANVLTF.

This sequence joins TRBV27 and TRBJ2-7; D is possibly TRBD1 (6 bases). Trimming cost V 6 bases and J 1 base, with 19 bases left between them. Per the germline V gene, CDR1 is MNHEY and CDR2 is SMNVEV (reference sequence). The CDR3 runs 16 residues. CDR3 coding DNA: TGTGCCAGCAGCCCTGCCTACGGGACACCGTCCTACGAGCAGTACTTC. Its protein product is CASSPAYGTPSYEQYF.

V usage is TRBV6-5 and J usage is TRBJ2-7; TRBD1 matches 8 bases. Trimming removed 2 bases from V and 5 bases from J; junction bases left unmatched: 5. The CDR3 spans 14 residues. CDR1 is MNHEY, CDR2 SVGAGI, per germline. CDR3: CASSYSTRGHEQYF. The CDR3 DNA reads TGTGCCAGCAGTTACAGTACCAGGGGGCACGAGCAGTACTTC.

This sequence joins TRBV11-2 and TRBJ2-5; no firm D call. CDR1 and CDR2 (germline): SGHAT, FQNNGV. V dropped 5 bases and J dropped 4 bases, with 17 bases sitting between them. The CDR3 consists of 15 residues. CDR3 residues: CASSPLQAPRETQYF. In nucleotides, the CDR3 is TGTGCCAGCAGCCCACTTCAGGCCCCAAGAGAGACCCAGTACTTC.

This chain links TRBV6-4 with TRBJ2-3; 9 bases agree with TRBD2. The CDR3 length is 15 residues. V shed 7 bases and J 3 bases; nucleotides not matched to a gene: 8. The germline V gene encodes CDR1 MRHNA and CDR2 SNTAGT. The CDR3 nucleotides read TGTGCCAGCAAAGTAGCGGGAGTATCGACAGATACGCAGTATTTT. Translating gives CASKVAGVSTDTQYF.

The rearrangement joins TRBV10-3 to TRBJ2-1, with 10 nucleotides matching TRBD1. V lost 6 bases to trimming and J lost 6 bases; unmatched junction nucleotides: 5. The V gene's germline CDR1 is ENHRY and CDR2 SYGVKD. This CDR3 region has 14 residues. In DNA, the CDR3 is TGTGCCATCAGACCGACAGGGGGCGGCAATGAGCAGTTCTTC. Protein product: CAIRPTGGGNEQFF.

The chain has TRBV28 and TRBJ2-5, with D perhaps TRBD2 (5 bases). Trimming stripped 3 bases from V and 0 bases from J, with 11 bases between. The CDR3 is 15 residues long. Germline values: CDR1 MDHEN, CDR2 SYDVKM. As DNA, the CDR3 is TGTGCCAGCAGTTTTCTTACGGGAAACCAAGAGACCCAGTACTTC. It encodes CASSFLTGNQETQYF.

The chain joins TRBV2 to TRBJ1-1; no clear D gene. CDR3 size: 14 residues. V lost 7 bases, J lost 5 bases, and 17 bases lay in between. Germline-derived CDR1 and CDR2 are SNHLY and FYNNEI. CDR3 sequence: CASTSPDGGTEAFF. The CDR3 DNA is TGTGCCAGCACCAGCCCCGATGGAGGAACTGAAGCTTTCTTT.

This rearrangement joins TRBV9 to TRBJ2-5; 7 nucleotides align to TRBD1. The CDR3 length is 15 residues. J lost 7 bases, V lost 3 bases, and 12 bases had no gene match. Germline V lookup: CDR1 SGDLS, CDR2 YYNGEE. CDR3 nucleotide sequence: TGTGCCAGCAGCGCTAGACAGGGTGGGTTAGGGACCCAGTACTTC. Translating it yields CASSARQGGLGTQYF.

The V call is TRBV7-9, the J call TRBJ2-1, with TRBD2 identical over 12 bases. Germline trimming cut 5 bases from V and 8 bases from J; bases unmatched to any gene: 10. Per germline, CDR1 SEHNR and CDR2 FQNEAQ (reference sequence). This CDR3 has 16 amino acids. In DNA, the CDR3 is TGTGCCAGCAGCGCGGCAGGACTAGCGGGAAGCGATGAGCAGTTCTTC. This codes for CASSAAGLAGSDEQFF. Together with reference TRBV7-9 and TRBJ2-1, the CDR3 gives the full variable domain: DTGVSQNPRHKITKRGQNVTFRCDPISEHNRLYWYRQTLGQGPEFLTYFQNEAQLEKSRLLSDRFSAERPKGSFSTLEIQRTEQGDSAMYLCASSAAGLAGSDEQFFGPGTRLTVL.

This chain joins TRBV3-1 (or the pseudogene TRBV3-2) and TRBJ1-4; no definite D call. Trimming pared 4 bases from V and 1 base from J, leaving 16 bases between. Germline CDR1 and CDR2: LGHDT and YNNKEL (reference sequence). CDR3 length equals 17 residues. This CDR3 is CASSPARPALTNEKLFF. CDR3 coding DNA: TGTGCCAGCAGCCCGGCCAGGCCGGCATTAACTAATGAAAAACTGTTTTTT.

The chain combines TRBV6-5 with TRBJ2-3, with TRBD2 matching 13 bases. This CDR3 contains 15 residues. Germline-derived CDR1 and CDR2 are MNHEY and SVGAGI. With V trimmed by 7 bases and J by 5 bases, 6 bases remained unmatched. This CDR3 is CASKRTSGSGDTQYF. For the CDR3, the DNA is TGTGCCAGCAAGAGGACTAGCGGGAGTGGAGATACGCAGTATTTT.

The J gene is TRBJ2-6, the V gene TRBV7-2; TRBD1 aligns across 8 bases. Trimming cost V 4 bases and J 2 bases; bases outside gene matches: 7. CDR1 and CDR2 (germline): SGHTA, FQGNSA. The CDR3 totals 17 residues. The CDR3 is CASSSWTGPTGANVLTF. The CDR3, as DNA: TGTGCCAGCAGCTCATGGACAGGGCCGACTGGGGCCAACGTCCTGACTTTC.

This sequence joins TRBV21-1 and TRBJ2-7; the D call of TRBD1 is as the table states it, not checked on the DNA. TRBV21-1 is shown as a pseudogene. The CDR3 is 16 amino acids. CDR3 loop: CASSKGARPGYYEQYF. Here the CDR3 DNA reads TGTGCCAGCAGCAAAGGCGCCCGCCCAGGCTACTACGAGCAGTACTTC.

The CDR3 is CASSLLVSDYGYTF. CDR3 DNA sequence: TGTGCCAGCAGCCTCTTAGTCTCGGACTATGGCTACACCTTC. The rearrangement uses TRBV7-2 and TRBJ1-2; unclear D gene. The V end was cut by 5 bases, the J end by 3 bases, with 13 bases between. The CDR3 has 14 amino acids. The V gene's germline CDR1 is SGHTA and CDR2 FQGNSA.

Only one count was recorded for this clone. The rearrangement uses TRBV24-1 and TRBJ1-2, with unresolved D. Looked up from germline, CDR1 is KGHDR and CDR2 is SFDVKD. The V and J ends lost 4 bases and 2 bases respectively, with 7 bases between them. The CDR3 length is 13 residues. The CDR3 spells CATSDYQNYGYTF. The CDR3 DNA reads TGTGCCACCAGTGACTACCAAAACTATGGCTACACCTTC.

The genes are TRBV30 and TRBJ1-4, with D tentatively TRBD1 (5 bases). The CDR3 runs to 12 residues. CDR1 and CDR2 (germline): GTSNPN, SVGIG (reference sequence). Trimming pared 4 bases from V and 8 bases from J, leaving 11 bases between. CDR3 loop: CAWKTGGEKLFF. In nucleotides, the CDR3 is TGTGCCTGGAAAACAGGAGGGGAAAAACTGTTTTTT.

The chain is built from TRBV28 and TRBJ1-1; D not certain. Trimming shortened V by 1 base and J by 4 bases, and 10 bases separated the two germline ends. CDR1 is MDHEN and CDR2 is SYDVKM in the germline V gene. This CDR3 is 14 amino acids long. The CDR3 region is CASSLSSGFTEAFF. The CDR3, as DNA: TGTGCCAGCAGTTTATCGAGCGGGTTCACTGAAGCTTTCTTT. The full variable domain, its missing parts supplied by reference TRBV28 and TRBJ1-1, is DVKVTQSSRYLVKRTGEKVFLECVQDMDHENMFWYRQDPGLGLRLIYFSYDVKMKEKGDIPEGYSVSREKKERFSLILESASTNQTSMYLCASSLSSGFTEAFFGQGTRLTVV.

The V and J genes are TRBV7-2 and TRBJ2-7; 7 bases match TRBD1. This CDR3 has 15 residues. V was pared by 5 bases and J by 3 bases, with 10 bases of the junction left unmatched. Germline V gives CDR1 SGHTA, CDR2 FQGNSA. CDR3 loop: CASSAWTGENYEQYF. The CDR3 DNA reads as TGTGCCAGCAGCGCATGGACAGGAGAGAACTACGAGCAGTACTTC.

The V call is TRBV29-1, the J call TRBJ2-7; TRBD2 is a possible D gene (6 bases). Trimming left V 6 bases short and J 3 bases short, with 12 bases between. The CDR3 is 12 residues long. The germline V gene has CDR1 SQVTM and CDR2 ANQGSEA. The CDR3 DNA sequence: TGCAGCGTGCTCACGGGGGTCTACGAGCAGTACTTC. It specifies CSVLTGVYEQYF.

This chain connects TRBV14 to TRBJ1-2, with D possibly TRBD1 on 6 matching bases. The CDR3 sequence is 17 residues long. V was cut by 1 base and J by 7 bases, with 22 bases left in between. CDR1 and CDR2 from the germline V gene are SGHDN and FVKESK. CDR3 in amino acids: CASSQGVTGSVWSGYTF. The CDR3 nucleotides read TGTGCCAGCAGCCAAGGCGTAACAGGGTCGGTATGGAGTGGCTACACCTTC.

The chain carries TRBV4-3 and TRBJ2-5, with 12 bases identical to TRBD2. Germline CDR1 is LGHNA and CDR2 is YSLEER. The CDR3 has 17 amino acids. The ends lost 4 bases at V and 8 bases at J; junction bases unmatched: 14. CDR3: CASSLGRASGRGLTQYF. The CDR3 DNA reads as TGCGCCAGCAGCCTTGGTCGGGCTAGCGGGAGGGGCCTAACCCAGTACTTC.